These 15 T cell receptor beta chains originate from one sample sequenced in a study of shared clonotypes between healthy human individuals. TCRdb's copy holds only in-frame clones and misses some; the assay was immunoSEQ multiplex PCR. The table includes over 850,000 clones, around three quarters detected once. The sample consisted of memory CD4+ T cells from PBMCs. Subset indicated: CD45RA-negative fraction. Every receptor here comes from a man younger than 30 in good health. Some clones in this sample may be carry-over from other donors' samples.

The rearrangement joins TRBV6-1 to TRBJ2-1; D perhaps matches TRBD2 (6 bases). Germline CDR1 and CDR2: MNHNS and SASEGT. Between the trimmed V and J ends, which lost 3 bases and 6 bases, there was a span of 15 bases. This CDR3 is built from 15 residues. The CDR3 sequence is CASSDASGLGNEQFF. The CDR3 bases are TGTGCCAGCAGTGACGCCAGCGGGCTGGGCAATGAGCAGTTCTTC.

This chain uses TRBV2 with TRBJ2-1; maybe TRBD1 (5 bases). This CDR3 has 14 residues. CDR1 is SNHLY and CDR2 is FYNNEI in the germline V gene. Trimming stripped 5 bases from V and 5 bases from J, with 13 bases between. CDR3 in DNA: TGTGCCAGCAGTCTGGGCAGGGTTAACAATGAGCAGTTCTTC. This codes for CASSLGRVNNEQFF.

This clone was detected once. The rearrangement links TRBV9 to TRBJ1-2, with D possibly being TRBD1 (6 bases). V lost 0 bases, J lost 7 bases, and 19 bases lay in between. Germline V gene sequence: CDR1 SGDLS, CDR2 YYNGEE. The CDR3 extends over 16 amino acids. This CDR3 is CASSVGPQTGPTGYTF. The CDR3 coding sequence is TGTGCCAGCAGCGTAGGTCCGCAGACAGGCCCTACTGGCTACACCTTC.

This clone came up once. The CDR3 ends on some other residue instead of the conserved phenylalanine or tryptophan, so this is likely a read error. The CDR3 DNA reads as TGTGCCAGCACGTCCCAGGCGCCAGATCTATCCTACGAGCAGTACCTC. It yields the protein CASTSQAPDLSYEQYL. The chain combines TRBV6-6 with TRBJ2-7; D is ambiguous. The germline V gene has CDR1 MNHNY and CDR2 SVGAGI (reference sequence). V lost 7 bases to trimming and J lost 1 base, with 20 bases between them. This CDR3 is 16 amino acids long.

The V and J genes are TRBV5-4 and TRBJ1-1; TRBD1 matches 8 bases. J gave up 4 bases and V 4 bases, and 12 bases lay outside the gene matches. Germline lookup yields CDR1 SGHNT and CDR2 YYREEE (reference sequence). The CDR3 covers 16 residues. CDR3 loop: CASSPGQGPMGTEAFF. The CDR3 DNA reads as TGTGCCAGCAGCCCCGGACAGGGCCCGATGGGCACTGAAGCTTTCTTT.

This clone was seen once. This CDR3 is also generated by other DNA sequences in the sample. This chain joins TRBV10-3 and TRBJ1-1, with a possible D match to TRBD1 (5 bases). In germline, CDR1 is ENHRY, CDR2 SYGVKD. This CDR3 has 13 amino acids. The V gene lost 8 bases and the J gene lost 4 bases, with 14 bases spanning the gap. The CDR3 DNA reads as TGTGCCATCGGTCGCGCGGGGGGCACTGAAGCTTTCTTT. It specifies CAIGRAGGTEAFF.

This rearrangement joins TRBV29-1 to TRBJ1-1; the D is unclear. This CDR3 region has 15 residues. Germline V CDR1 and CDR2: SQVTM, ANQGSEA. Trimming left V 4 bases short and J 3 bases short, with 18 bases between. CDR3 coding DNA: TGCAGCGTTGTTTGGTTTTGGGCCCGGGACACTGAAGCTTTCTTT. Protein: CSVVWFWARDTEAFF.

CDR3: CASSVTGGGQPQHF. The CDR3 DNA is TGTGCCAGTAGTGTCACAGGGGGAGGACAGCCCCAGCATTTT. The chain is built from TRBV19 and TRBJ1-5; 8 bases match TRBD1. The CDR3 extends over 14 amino acids. V shed 5 bases and J 7 bases; nucleotides not matched to a gene: 7. Germline CDR1 LNHDA, CDR2 SQIVND (reference sequence).

The V and J genes are TRBV7-8 and TRBJ2-7; perhaps TRBD1 as D (5 bases). The CDR3 is 14 amino acids. Germline CDR1 SGHVS, CDR2 FQNEAQ. V was clipped by 1 base and J by 0 bases, with 7 bases between them. CDR3 sequence: CASSLVTDSYEQYF. For the CDR3, the DNA is TGTGCCAGCAGCTTAGTGACAGACTCCTACGAGCAGTACTTC.

This chain joins TRBV29-1 and TRBJ2-5; 8 nucleotides agree with TRBD1. The junction had 7 bases not matched to a gene; V was cut back by 6 bases and J by 4 bases. This CDR3 has 13 residues. From germline, CDR1 is SQVTM and CDR2 ANQGSEA. The CDR3 protein is CSVKDRALETQYF. CDR3 bases: TGCAGCGTCAAGGACAGGGCTCTAGAGACCCAGTACTTC.

The V and J genes are TRBV11-2 and TRBJ2-7, with D tentatively TRBD1 or TRBD2 (5 bases each). Between the trimmed V and J ends, which lost 3 bases and 4 bases, there was a span of 16 bases. The germline V gene encodes CDR1 SGHAT and CDR2 FQNNGV. CDR3 length: 15 residues. The CDR3 nucleotides read TGTGCCAGCAGCTTTGGGGCTAGCCCGTCGTACGAGCAGTACTTC. Protein: CASSFGASPSYEQYF.

The chain links TRBV4-3 to TRBJ2-1; 9 bases map to TRBD2. CDR3 length equals 17 residues. Germline V gives CDR1 LGHNA, CDR2 YSLEER. V shed 0 bases and J 5 bases; nucleotides not matched to a gene: 8. CDR3 loop: CASSQDVGGRADNEQFF. DNA for the CDR3: TGCGCCAGCAGCCAAGATGTGGGCGGGAGGGCCGACAATGAGCAGTTCTTC.

This clone appeared a few times. The V and J genes are TRBV7-2 and TRBJ2-1; D gene uncertain. Trimming stripped 6 bases from V and 6 bases from J, with 9 bases between. CDR3 length: 12 amino acids. Germline CDR1 is SGHTA and CDR2 is FQGNSA. The CDR3 spells CASRYIANEQFF. CDR3 coding DNA: TGTGCCAGCAGATACATCGCCAATGAGCAGTTCTTC.

The V call is TRBV21-1, the J call TRBJ1-5; TRBD1, the table's D call, lacks a check against the DNA. TRBV21-1 represents a pseudogene. The CDR3 is made up of 16 amino acids. The CDR3 sequence is CASSKEWDRGIQPQHF. The CDR3 DNA follows: TGTGCCAGCAGCAAAGAGTGGGACAGGGGGATTCAGCCCCAGCATTTT.

This chain links TRBV18 with TRBJ2-7; D not certain. The CDR3 extends over 13 amino acids. Germline V lookup: CDR1 KGHSH, CDR2 LQKENI. V was pared by 2 bases and J by 2 bases, with 7 bases between. CDR3 nucleotide sequence: TGTGCCAGCTCACCATACGTCCCCTACGAGCAGTACTTC. This translates into CASSPYVPYEQYF. Full variable domain (missing parts from reference TRBV18 and TRBJ2-7): NAGVMQNPRHLVRRRGQEARLRCSPMKGHSHVYWYRQLPEEGLKFMVYLQKENIIDESGMPKERFSAEFPKEGPSILRIQQVVRGDSAAYFCASSPYVPYEQYFGPGTRLTVT.